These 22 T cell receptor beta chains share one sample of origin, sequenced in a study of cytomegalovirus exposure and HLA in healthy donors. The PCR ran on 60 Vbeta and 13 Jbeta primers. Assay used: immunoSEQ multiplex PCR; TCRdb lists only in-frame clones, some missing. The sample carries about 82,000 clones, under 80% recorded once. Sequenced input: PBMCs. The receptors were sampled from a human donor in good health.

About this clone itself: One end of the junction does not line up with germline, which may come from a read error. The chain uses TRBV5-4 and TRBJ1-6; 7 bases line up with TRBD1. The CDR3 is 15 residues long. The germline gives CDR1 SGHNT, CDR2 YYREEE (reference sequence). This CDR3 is CASSFDDRVNSPLNF. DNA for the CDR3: TGTGCCAGCAGCTTCGATGACAGGGTGAATTCACCCCTCAACTTT.

The CDR3 loop is CASSQQGARAETQYF. The CDR3 region has the DNA TGTGCCAGCAGCCAGCAGGGGGCTAGGGCGGAGACCCAGTACTTC. The J gene is TRBJ2-5, the V gene TRBV7-2; 8 bases fit TRBD1. Germline loops: CDR1 SGHTA, CDR2 FQGNSA. This CDR3 is 15 amino acids long. The ends lost 5 bases at V and 5 bases at J; junction bases unmatched: 10. The full variable domain, its missing parts supplied by reference TRBV7-2 and TRBJ2-5, is GAGVSQSPSNKVTEKGKDVELRCDPISGHTALYWYRQSLGQGLEFLIYFQGNSAPDKSGLPSDRFSAERTGGSVSTLTIQRTQQEDSAVYLCASSQQGARAETQYFGPGTRLLVL.

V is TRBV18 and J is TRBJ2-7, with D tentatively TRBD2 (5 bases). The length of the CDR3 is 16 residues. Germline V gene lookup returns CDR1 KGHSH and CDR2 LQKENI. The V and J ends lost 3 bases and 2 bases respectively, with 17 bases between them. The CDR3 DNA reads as TGTGCCAGCTCACCCGGAGGCAGGACCGGGACCTACGAGCAGTACTTC. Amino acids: CASSPGGRTGTYEQYF.

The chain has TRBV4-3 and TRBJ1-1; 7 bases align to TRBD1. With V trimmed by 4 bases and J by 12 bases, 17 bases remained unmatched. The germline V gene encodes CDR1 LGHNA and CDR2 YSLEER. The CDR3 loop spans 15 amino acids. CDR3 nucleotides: TGCGCCAGCAGCCTTGATACAGGGGTTTCCTCAGAACCTTTCTTT. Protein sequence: CASSLDTGVSSEPFF.

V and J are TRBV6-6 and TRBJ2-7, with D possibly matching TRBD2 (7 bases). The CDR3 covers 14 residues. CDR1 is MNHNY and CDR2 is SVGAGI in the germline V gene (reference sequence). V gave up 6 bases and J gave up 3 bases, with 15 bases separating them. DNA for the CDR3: TGTGCCAGCAGGACCGAAGGGGGGGTCTACGAGCAGTACTTC. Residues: CASRTEGGVYEQYF.

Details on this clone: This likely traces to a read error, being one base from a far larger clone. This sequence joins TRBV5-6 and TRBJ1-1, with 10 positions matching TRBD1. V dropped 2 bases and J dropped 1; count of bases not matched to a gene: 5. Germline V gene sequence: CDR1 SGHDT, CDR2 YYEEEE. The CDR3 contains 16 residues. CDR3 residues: CASSFFGQGGNTEAFF. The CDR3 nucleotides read TGTGCCAGCAGCTTTTTCGGACAGGGGGGGAACACTGAAGCTTTCTTT.

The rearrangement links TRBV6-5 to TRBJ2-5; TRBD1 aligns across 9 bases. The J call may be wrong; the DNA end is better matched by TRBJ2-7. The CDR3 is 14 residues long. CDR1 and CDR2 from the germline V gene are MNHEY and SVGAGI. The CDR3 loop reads CASSPQTGGVEQYF. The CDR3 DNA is TGTGCCAGCAGTCCTCAGACAGGGGGGGTCGAGCAGTACTTC.

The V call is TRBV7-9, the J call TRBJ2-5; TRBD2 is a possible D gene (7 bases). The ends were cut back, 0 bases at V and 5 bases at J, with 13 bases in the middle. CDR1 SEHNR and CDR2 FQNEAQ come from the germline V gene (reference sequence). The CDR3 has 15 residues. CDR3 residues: CASSLALGGHETQYF. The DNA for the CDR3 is TGTGCCAGCAGCTTAGCGCTCGGGGGGCACGAGACCCAGTACTTC.

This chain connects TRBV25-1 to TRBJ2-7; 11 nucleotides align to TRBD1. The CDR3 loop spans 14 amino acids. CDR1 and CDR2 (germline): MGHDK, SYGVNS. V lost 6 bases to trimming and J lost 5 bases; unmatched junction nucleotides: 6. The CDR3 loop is CASRADRGLDEQYF. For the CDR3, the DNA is TGTGCCAGCAGGGCGGACAGGGGGCTTGACGAGCAGTACTTC.

This chain's CDR3 is CASSPPRSGVNYEQYF. The CDR3 nucleotides are TGTGCCAGCAGTCCTCCCAGGAGCGGGGTAAACTACGAGCAGTACTTC. V and J are TRBV7-9 and TRBJ2-7, with 7 positions matching TRBD2. Germline CDR1 and CDR2: SEHNR and FQNEAQ (reference sequence). CDR3 length: 16 residues. After removal of 6 bases from V and 3 bases from J, the junction contained 14 bases not matched to a gene.

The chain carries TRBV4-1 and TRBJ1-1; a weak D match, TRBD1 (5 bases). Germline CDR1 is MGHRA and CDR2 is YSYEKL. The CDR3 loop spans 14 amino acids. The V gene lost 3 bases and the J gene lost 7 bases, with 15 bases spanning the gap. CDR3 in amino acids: CASSQPLGGFEAFF. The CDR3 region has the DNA TGCGCCAGCAGCCAGCCCCTGGGGGGGTTTGAAGCTTTCTTT.

Here the CDR3 reads CASSDSGQGSYNEQFF. The DNA for the CDR3 is TGTGCCAGCAGTGACTCAGGACAGGGATCGTACAATGAGCAGTTCTTC. This chain uses TRBV6-4 with TRBJ2-1, with 8 bases identical to TRBD1. The CDR3 covers 16 residues. From germline, CDR1 is MRHNA and CDR2 SNTAGT. V shed 0 bases, J shed 4 bases, and the junction held 5 bases outside the gene matches.

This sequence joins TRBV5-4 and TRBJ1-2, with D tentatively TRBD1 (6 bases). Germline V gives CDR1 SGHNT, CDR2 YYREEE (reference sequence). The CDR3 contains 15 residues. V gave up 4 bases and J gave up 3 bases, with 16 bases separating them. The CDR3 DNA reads TGTGCCAGCAGCAACCCACAGGGAATGGACTATGGCTACACCTTC. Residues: CASSNPQGMDYGYTF.

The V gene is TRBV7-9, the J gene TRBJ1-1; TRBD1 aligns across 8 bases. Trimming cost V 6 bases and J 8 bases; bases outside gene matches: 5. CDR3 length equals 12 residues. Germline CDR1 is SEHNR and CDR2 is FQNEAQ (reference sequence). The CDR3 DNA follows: TGTGCCAGCAGTATCCGACAGGGGGAAGCTTTCTTT. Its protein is CASSIRQGEAFF.

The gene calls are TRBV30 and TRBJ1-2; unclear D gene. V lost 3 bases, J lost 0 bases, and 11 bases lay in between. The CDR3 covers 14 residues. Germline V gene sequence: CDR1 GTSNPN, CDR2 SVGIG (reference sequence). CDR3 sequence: CAWRGESPNYGYTF. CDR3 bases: TGTGCCTGGAGGGGCGAGAGCCCTAACTATGGCTACACCTTC.

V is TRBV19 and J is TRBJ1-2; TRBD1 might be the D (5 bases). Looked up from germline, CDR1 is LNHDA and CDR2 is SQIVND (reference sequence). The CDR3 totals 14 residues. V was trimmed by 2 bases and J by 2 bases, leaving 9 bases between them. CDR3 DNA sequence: TGTGCCAGTAGTATACTACGGGGGAACTATGGCTACACCTTC. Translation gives CASSILRGNYGYTF.

This CDR3 reads CASSLKRGGPSTGELFF. The CDR3, as DNA: TGCGCCAGCAGCTTGAAGCGGGGGGGCCCGAGCACCGGGGAGCTGTTTTTT. The chain couples TRBV5-1 to TRBJ2-2, with 10 bases lining up with TRBD2. From germline, CDR1 is SGHRS and CDR2 YFSETQ. The CDR3 consists of 17 residues. With 1 base clipped from V and 4 bases from J, the junction kept 7 bases outside the gene matches.

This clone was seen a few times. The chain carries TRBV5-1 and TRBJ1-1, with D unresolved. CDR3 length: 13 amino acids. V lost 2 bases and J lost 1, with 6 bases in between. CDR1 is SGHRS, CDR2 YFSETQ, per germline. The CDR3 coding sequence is TGCGCCAGCAGCTTTACAGAGAACACTGAAGCTTTCTTT. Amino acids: CASSFTENTEAFF.

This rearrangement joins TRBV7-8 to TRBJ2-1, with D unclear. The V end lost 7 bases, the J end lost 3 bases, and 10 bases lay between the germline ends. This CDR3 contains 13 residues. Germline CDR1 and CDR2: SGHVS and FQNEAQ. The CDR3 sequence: CASTRTFYNEQFF. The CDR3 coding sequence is TGTGCCAGCACCAGAACCTTCTACAATGAGCAGTTCTTC.

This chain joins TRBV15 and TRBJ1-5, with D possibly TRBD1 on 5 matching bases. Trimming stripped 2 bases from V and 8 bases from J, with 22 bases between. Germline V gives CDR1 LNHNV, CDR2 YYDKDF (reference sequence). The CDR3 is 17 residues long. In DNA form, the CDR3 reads TGTGCCACCAGCAGACTCGGGACGTGGGGGGAATCGGAGCCCCAGCATTTT. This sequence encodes CATSRLGTWGESEPQHF.

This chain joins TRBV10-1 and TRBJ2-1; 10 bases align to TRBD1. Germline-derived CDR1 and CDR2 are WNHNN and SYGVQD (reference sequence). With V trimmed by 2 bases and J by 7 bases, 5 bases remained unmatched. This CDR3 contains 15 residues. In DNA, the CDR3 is TGCGCCAGCAGTGAGGGGACAGGGGATAGGAATGAGCAGTTCTTC. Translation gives CASSEGTGDRNEQFF.

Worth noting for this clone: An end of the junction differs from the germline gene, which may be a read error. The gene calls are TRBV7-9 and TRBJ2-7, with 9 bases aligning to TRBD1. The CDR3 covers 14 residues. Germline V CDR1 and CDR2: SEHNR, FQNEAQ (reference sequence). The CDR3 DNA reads TGTTCCAGCAGCCCTTCTGGGACAGGGAAGGAGCAGTACTTC. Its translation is CSSSPSGTGKEQYF.